The T cell receptor beta chain described here comes from a study of T cells in Graves' hyperthyroidism and ophthalmopathy. Study results and caveats: The model forecast ophthalmopathy, anticipating it by a median 6.5 months before onset.

Amplification yielded TCR beta CDR3 regions, with RNA transcripts as the source. In the first-round RT-PCR of the TCR CDR3, the HTBI primer set was used. TCRdb re-analysed the multiplex PCR reads in MiXCR, keeping a single row per CDR3 protein. This repertoire shows approximately 640,000 distinct CDR3 sequences, 15% to 20% found once; its top ten account for around 3.9%. This clonotype was seen repeatedly, ten times or more. Antigen specificity is unknown. This CDR3 is 13 amino acids long. The germline V and J ends were trimmed by 8 bases and 0 bases, with 11 bases remaining between them. The PBMCs studied were ones that came from roughly 9.4 ml fresh peripheral blood.

The sequence came from a woman younger than 45 with Graves' hyperthyroidism. The rearrangement joins TRBV12-3 or TRBV12-4 to TRBJ2-7, with unresolved D. Sequences were obtained from blood. CDR3 in DNA: TGTGCCAGCGGGCCAGGCGTCTCCTACGAGCAGTACTTC. Protein product: CASGPGVSYEQYF.